The rows below give T cell receptor beta chains drawn from one sample of a study of cytomegalovirus exposure and HLA in healthy donors. Sequencing used immunoSEQ multiplex PCR; TCRdb keeps in-frame clones, though not all of them. This table holds some 180,000 clones, around 77% found once. Sequenced: PBMCs. The source is a woman younger than 45 in good health and CMV-seronegative. CDR3s include the opening cysteine and the closing phenylalanine or tryptophan. The order of the fields is CDR3 DNA, CDR3 protein, V gene, J gene, D gene, clone size. D genes are given only for firm matches. Clone size is given for some rows only: seen once, a few or many times, or a class if the clone is expanded.

DNA: TGTGCCAGCAGTGAAGGGAGAGGGCTTCTTAGTGGCTACACCTTC
CDR3: CASSEGRGLLSGYTF
V: TRBV2
J: TRBJ1-2
D: NA
size: NA

DNA: TGTGCCAGCAGTTACTCTGGGACAGGGGTCGAGCAGTACTTC
CDR3: CASSYSGTGVEQYF
V: TRBV6-5
J: TRBJ2-7
D: TRBD1
size: few

DNA: TGTGCCAGCAGCTTGAGCTGGGCAGGCCTGTCCGGACACGAGCAGTACTTC
CDR3: CASSLSWAGLSGHEQYF
V: TRBV11-1
J: TRBJ2-7
D: NA
size: few

DNA: TGTGCCAGCAGTTACTCGGCGGGGTTCTACACCTTC
CDR3: CASSYSAGFYTF
V: TRBV6-5
J: TRBJ1-2
D: NA
size: NA

DNA: TGTGCCAGCTCACCGTCCTACAACACCGGGGAGCTGTTTTTT
CDR3: CASSPSYNTGELFF
V: TRBV18
J: TRBJ2-2
D: NA
size: NA

DNA: TGTGCCAGCAGTTCCACGGGACTAGTTGGGACCCAGTACTTC
CDR3: CASSSTGLVGTQYF
V: TRBV27
J: TRBJ2-5
D: TRBD2
size: NA

DNA: TGTGCCAGCAGCCAGGGACTAGCGGGGGATGTTAGTTCCTACGAGCAGTACTTC
CDR3: CASSQGLAGDVSSYEQYF
V: TRBV7-8
J: TRBJ2-7
D: TRBD2
size: NA

DNA: TGCGCCAGCAGCTTGGCTTCGACTGAAGCTTTCTTT
CDR3: CASSLASTEAFF
V: TRBV5-1
J: TRBJ1-1
D: NA
size: NA

DNA: TGTGCCAGCAGCTTGGGCAGTCCTAGCACAGATACGCAGTATTTT
CDR3: CASSLGSPSTDTQYF
V: TRBV5-4
J: TRBJ2-3
D: NA
size: NA

DNA: TGCGCCAGCAGCTTGGGGGCTACCCCGGCAGGCGAGCAGTTCTTC
CDR3: CASSLGATPAGEQFF
V: TRBV5-1
J: TRBJ2-1
D: NA
size: NA

DNA: TGTGCCAGCAGCTTGGCCGCCGGGGGGAAGGGCACAGATACGCAGTATTTT
CDR3: CASSLAAGGKGTDTQYF
V: TRBV5-4
J: TRBJ2-3
D: TRBD2
size: NA

DNA: TGTGCTAGCAGCTTAGCCCAAGGGACTAGCGAGTACTTC
CDR3: CASSLAQGTSEYF
V: TRBV7-7
J: TRBJ2-7
D: TRBD2
size: once

DNA: TGCAGCGTCCAGGGACAGGTGAACACTGAAGCTTTCTTT
CDR3: CSVQGQVNTEAFF
V: TRBV29-1
J: TRBJ1-1
D: TRBD1
size: NA

DNA: TGTGCCAGCAGGGGGGGTTGGGGTGGCTACACCTTC
CDR3: CASRGGWGGYTF
V: TRBV6-5
J: TRBJ1-2
D: NA
size: NA

DNA: TGTGCCATCGGGCCCCACCAAGAGACCCAGTACTTC
CDR3: CAIGPHQETQYF
V: TRBV10-3
J: TRBJ2-5
D: NA
size: once

DNA: TGTGCCAGCAGTCGACTAGCGGGAGCGATATACGAGCAGTACTTC
CDR3: CASSRLAGAIYEQYF
V: TRBV28
J: TRBJ2-7
D: TRBD2
size: few

DNA: TGTGCCAGCGCCGGGACACCTTATGGCTACACCTTC
CDR3: CASAGTPYGYTF
V: TRBV28
J: TRBJ1-2
D: NA
size: NA

DNA: TGCGCCAGCAGCCGGGTAGGAATGGAGGGAGAGCAGTTCTTC
CDR3: CASSRVGMEGEQFF
V: TRBV5-1
J: TRBJ2-1
D: NA
size: NA

DNA: TGTGCCAGCCGAACAACCGGGACAGGGGACAATGAGCAGTTCTTC
CDR3: CASRTTGTGDNEQFF
V: TRBV27
J: TRBJ2-1
D: TRBD1
size: NA

DNA: TGTGCCAGCAGCCTAGATACAGGGACTGAAGCTTTCTTT
CDR3: CASSLDTGTEAFF
V: TRBV16
J: TRBJ1-1
D: NA
size: NA

DNA: TGTGCCAGTAGATGGCAGGACAGGGATATCGGCTACACCTTC
CDR3: CASRWQDRDIGYTF
V: TRBV19
J: TRBJ1-2
D: TRBD1
size: NA

DNA: TGTGCCAGCGGAAACAGGGGTCGAATCACCGGGGAGCTGTTTTTT
CDR3: CASGNRGRITGELFF
V: TRBV27
J: TRBJ2-2
D: TRBD1
size: NA

DNA: TGTGCCAGCAGCCCGGGGACAGGGTATGGCTACACCTTC
CDR3: CASSPGTGYGYTF
V: TRBV16
J: TRBJ1-2
D: TRBD1
size: NA

DNA: TGTGCCAGCAGCTTGGACAGGTCGTACACTGAAGCTTTCTTT
CDR3: CASSLDRSYTEAFF
V: TRBV5-6
J: TRBJ1-1
D: NA
size: NA

DNA: TGTGCCACCGGACAGGGCTATCATGAGCAGTTCTTC
CDR3: CATGQGYHEQFF
V: TRBV15
J: TRBJ2-1
D: TRBD1
size: NA

DNA: TGCGCCAGCAGCCTCAGGACAGGCTCCTACGAGCAGTACTTC
CDR3: CASSLRTGSYEQYF
V: TRBV5-1
J: TRBJ2-7
D: TRBD1
size: NA

DNA: TGTGCCTGGATTGGCCAGGGGACCGGCATCGCTGAAGCTTTCTTT
CDR3: CAWIGQGTGIAEAFF
V: TRBV30
J: TRBJ1-1
D: NA
size: few

DNA: TGTGCCAGCAGCCAGGGCTCCTACGAGCAGTACTTC
CDR3: CASSQGSYEQYF
V: TRBV5-4
J: TRBJ2-7
D: NA
size: once

DNA: TGTGCCAGCAGTGAATATCCCCCCGGAGCGGAGAGTGACGAGCAGTACTTC
CDR3: CASSEYPPGAESDEQYF
V: TRBV6-1
J: TRBJ2-7
D: NA
size: NA

DNA: TGTGCCAGCAGTGTCGGAGCGGGAAACTACAATGAGCAGTTCTTC
CDR3: CASSVGAGNYNEQFF
V: TRBV2
J: TRBJ2-1
D: TRBD2
size: NA

DNA: TGCGCCAGCAGTGAGTCGGCAGGGGGCGCGTACGAGCAGTACTTC
CDR3: CASSESAGGAYEQYF
V: TRBV10-2
J: TRBJ2-7
D: TRBD1
size: NA

DNA: TGCGCCACCGGCGCCGGGGGAGGGTATGGCTACACCTTC
CDR3: CATGAGGGYGYTF
V: TRBV10-2
J: TRBJ1-2
D: NA
size: NA

DNA: TGTGCCAGCAGCCGAGACCAAGAGACCCAGTACTTC
CDR3: CASSRDQETQYF
V: TRBV7-9
J: TRBJ2-5
D: NA
size: NA

DNA: TGTGCCAGAAGCTTGGCCGAAGGAGAACTTCAATACAATGAGCAGTTCTTC
CDR3: CARSLAEGELQYNEQFF
V: TRBV5-3
J: TRBJ2-1
D: NA
size: NA

DNA: TGTGCCAGCAGCTCTCGGACTGAAGCTTTCTTT
CDR3: CASSSRTEAFF
V: TRBV11-2
J: TRBJ1-1
D: NA
size: few

DNA: TGTGCCAGTAGTATTGACTTGGACACTGAAGCTTTCTTT
CDR3: CASSIDLDTEAFF
V: TRBV19
J: TRBJ1-1
D: NA
size: NA

DNA: TGCGCCAGCAGCCAACTCCGGACTAGCGGTACAGATACGCAGTATTTT
CDR3: CASSQLRTSGTDTQYF
V: TRBV4-1
J: TRBJ2-3
D: TRBD2
size: NA

DNA: TGTGCCAGCAGTCTGGACAGCTCCTACGAGCAGTACTTC
CDR3: CASSLDSSYEQYF
V: TRBV28
J: TRBJ2-7
D: NA
size: NA

DNA: TGTGCCAGCAGCCAAGGTAGACAGGGTAACGAGCAGTACTTC
CDR3: CASSQGRQGNEQYF
V: TRBV4-2
J: TRBJ2-7
D: TRBD1
size: NA

DNA: TGTGCCAGCAGTTCGCTACCGGGACAGGGGAACACTGAAGCTTTCTTT
CDR3: CASSSLPGQGNTEAFF
V: TRBV28
J: TRBJ1-1
D: TRBD1
size: NA

DNA: TGCGCCAGCAGCCGGAGAACCACCGGGACAGGGGGCACAGATACGCAGTATTTT
CDR3: CASSRRTTGTGGTDTQYF
V: TRBV5-1
J: TRBJ2-3
D: TRBD1
size: NA

DNA: TGTGCCAGCACCGGGGGCAGGGGGCTTATCTTC
CDR3: CASTGGRGLIF
V: TRBV6-1
J: TRBJ2-7
D: TRBD1
size: NA

DNA: TGTGCCAGCAAGGAGGGCCCGTCCTACGAGCAGTACTTC
CDR3: CASKEGPSYEQYF
V: TRBV2
J: TRBJ2-7
D: NA
size: NA

DNA: TGCGCCAGCACCCCGGGAGTCAGCGGGAGGGCCGACGAGCAGTACTTC
CDR3: CASTPGVSGRADEQYF
V: TRBV5-1
J: TRBJ2-7
D: TRBD2
size: NA

DNA: TGTGCCAGTAGTCAAGACGGGACTAGCTTCACAGATACGCAGTATTTT
CDR3: CASSQDGTSFTDTQYF
V: TRBV19
J: TRBJ2-3
D: TRBD2
size: NA

DNA: TGTGCCAGCTCACCGGGGCAGGTTAATCAGCCCCAGCATTTT
CDR3: CASSPGQVNQPQHF
V: TRBV18
J: TRBJ1-5
D: NA
size: NA

DNA: TGTGCCAGCAGTAACGACAGGGTAGGGGGGGAGCTGTTTTTT
CDR3: CASSNDRVGGELFF
V: TRBV2
J: TRBJ2-2
D: TRBD1
size: NA

DNA: TGTGCCAGCTCACCACGGGACAGGGGAACCTACGAGCAGTACTTC
CDR3: CASSPRDRGTYEQYF
V: TRBV18
J: TRBJ2-7
D: TRBD1
size: NA

DNA: TGTGCCAGCAGTCCCCGACAGGGCTGGGACACTGAAGCTTTCTTT
CDR3: CASSPRQGWDTEAFF
V: TRBV6-5
J: TRBJ1-1
D: TRBD1
size: few

DNA: TGTGCCAGCAGCTTAGCGCGTACAGCTGCGCATCAGCCCCAGCATTTT
CDR3: CASSLARTAAHQPQHF
V: TRBV7-2
J: TRBJ1-5
D: NA
size: NA

DNA: TGTGCCACCGTCAGAAAAAACTTCGGGAGTGTGGGTGGCTACACCTTC
CDR3: CATVRKNFGSVGGYTF
V: TRBV19
J: TRBJ1-2
D: NA
size: NA

DNA: TGTGCCAGCAGTGCCCCCGCAGACATCAACTATGGCTACACCTTC
CDR3: CASSAPADINYGYTF
V: TRBV6-4
J: TRBJ1-2
D: NA
size: NA

DNA: TGTGCCTGGAGTCGGGTAGCGGAGATACTACAAGAGACCCAGTACTTC
CDR3: CAWSRVAEILQETQYF
V: TRBV30
J: TRBJ2-5
D: NA
size: NA

DNA: TGTGCCAGCAGCCGGGGGACTAGCGGATTCTACGAGCAGTACTTC
CDR3: CASSRGTSGFYEQYF
V: TRBV4-2
J: TRBJ2-7
D: TRBD2
size: NA

DNA: TGTGCCAGCAGTTTGGCGGGGCAAAGCAATCAGCCCCAGCATTTT
CDR3: CASSLAGQSNQPQHF
V: TRBV27
J: TRBJ1-5
D: NA
size: NA